Presented here are 22 T cell receptor beta chains from one specimen sequenced in a study of human T cells and chemical hapten exposure. TCRdb used MiXCR to reprocess the RACE reads, holding one entry per CDR3 protein. This sample yields around 150,000 distinct CDR3 sequences, of which roughly 14% are seen a single time; about 1.7% belongs to the top ten. The time point denotes: patch test 1, 2 weeks after DPC sensitization. Described treatment: therapeutic diphenylcyclopropenone sensitization with weekly scalp DPC. This sample comprised whole blood, obtained in connection with sensitization to the hapten diphenylcyclopropenone (DPC). The receptors come from a woman in her 30s with alopecia areata. Some clones in this sample may be carry-over from other donors' samples.

V usage is TRBV5-1 and J usage is TRBJ2-7; D not certain. CDR3 length: 17 residues. V was shortened by 6 bases and J by 6 bases, with 28 bases between the two germline ends. In germline, CDR1 is SGHRS, CDR2 YFSETQ. The CDR3 protein is CASTPFIFSKLASEQYF. Written as DNA, the CDR3 is TGCGCCAGCACCCCTTTTATTTTTTCCAAGTTGGCATCCGAGCAGTACTTC.

This clonotype appeared a few times. CDR3 loop: CASSQEDGKETQYF. The CDR3 DNA reads TGTGCCAGCAGCCAAGAAGACGGAAAAGAGACCCAGTACTTC. The chain carries TRBV3-1 and TRBJ2-5; no clear D gene. This CDR3 has 14 amino acids. Germline V gene sequence: CDR1 LGHDT, CDR2 YNNKEL (reference sequence). V shed 0 bases and J shed 3 bases, with 8 bases lying between them.

This clonotype was observed a few times. This rearrangement joins TRBV19 to TRBJ1-5, with 8 bases fitting TRBD1. The CDR3 loop spans 16 amino acids. V lost 8 bases, J lost 3 bases, and 12 bases stayed unmatched. Per the germline V gene, CDR1 is LNHDA and CDR2 is SQIVND (reference sequence). DNA of the CDR3: TGTGCCAGTGGGAGCCTCGGACAGGGTGCCAATCAGCCCCAGCATTTT. It specifies CASGSLGQGANQPQHF.

The chain employs TRBV11-3 and TRBJ2-3, with 7 bases that match TRBD1. The CDR3 length is 14 residues. V was pared by 4 bases and J by 4 bases, with 5 bases of the junction left unmatched. CDR1 SGHNT and CDR2 YENEEA come from the germline V gene. CDR3 loop: CASSSDRAADTQYF. CDR3 DNA sequence: TGTGCCAGCAGCTCCGACAGGGCGGCAGATACGCAGTATTTT.

This chain uses TRBV5-1 with TRBJ2-3; D is ambiguous. Trimming removed 3 bases at V and 2 bases at J, with 10 bases between. The germline CDR1 and CDR2 sequences are SGHRS and YFSETQ. There are 14 residues in the CDR3. The DNA of the CDR3 is TGCGCCAGCAGCTCAGGACCGGTCACAGATACGCAGTATTTT. It specifies CASSSGPVTDTQYF.

The chain uses TRBV29-1 and TRBJ1-1; D is unclear. The CDR3 extends over 13 amino acids. Germline CDR1 is SQVTM and CDR2 is ANQGSEA. V lost 3 bases and J 0 bases, leaving 8 bases between the germline ends. The CDR3 nucleotides read TGCAGCGTTGATCAGAACATGAACACTGAAGCTTTCTTT. Amino acids: CSVDQNMNTEAFF.

J is TRBJ1-1 and V is TRBV4-2, with D perhaps matching TRBD1 (5 bases). V lost 3 bases to trimming and J lost 1 base, with 9 bases between them. The germline CDR1 and CDR2 sequences are LGHNA and YNFKEQ. This CDR3 has 14 residues. CDR3 loop: CASSHLDRNTEAFF. The CDR3 DNA is TGTGCCAGCAGCCACTTAGACAGGAACACTGAAGCTTTCTTT.

With respect to this clonotype: The junction departs from germline at one end; a sequencing error may be responsible. The gene calls are TRBV7-7 and TRBJ2-1; 7 bases map to TRBD1. CDR3 length equals 13 residues. Germline assignment: CDR1 SSHAT and CDR2 FNYEAQ (reference sequence). CDR3 loop: CASSLDQGDEQFF. The CDR3 DNA reads TGTGCTAGCAGCTTAGATCAGGGGGATGAGCAGTTCTTC.

This clonotype has just a few counts. This chain joins TRBV27 and TRBJ1-5; the D gene is possibly TRBD1 (5 bases). The CDR3 is 16 amino acids. Germline V lookup: CDR1 MNHEY, CDR2 SMNVEV (reference sequence). Trimming pared 6 bases from V and 2 bases from J, leaving 17 bases between. CDR3 DNA: TGTGCCAGCAGACGAGGCGGGGGAATAGGCAATCAGCCCCAGCATTTT. As protein: CASRRGGGIGNQPQHF.

This clonotype was seen a handful of times. This chain links TRBV5-1 with TRBJ2-7; D tentatively reads TRBD1 or TRBD2 (6 bases each). Germline V lookup: CDR1 SGHRS, CDR2 YFSETQ. The CDR3 has 14 residues. Trimming stripped 5 bases from V and 2 bases from J, with 14 bases between. For the CDR3, the DNA is TGCGCCAGCAGGTTATGGGGGGCTACCTACGAGCAGTACTTC. This gives the protein CASRLWGATYEQYF. Full variable domain (missing parts from reference TRBV5-1 and TRBJ2-7): KAGVTQTPRYLIKTRGQQVTLSCSPISGHRSVSWYQQTPGQGLQFLFEYFSETQRNKGNFPGRFSGRQFSNSRSEMNVSTLELGDSALYLCASRLWGATYEQYFGPGTRLTVT.

The chain combines TRBV4-3 with TRBJ2-2; D remains ambiguous. Germline values: CDR1 LGHNA, CDR2 YSLEER. The V end lost 4 bases, the J end lost 3 bases, and 12 bases lay between the germline ends. The CDR3 runs to 15 residues. As DNA, the CDR3 is TGCGCCAGCAGCCTGCACTGGCATGACACCGGGGAGCTGTTTTTT. It is translated as CASSLHWHDTGELFF.

This clonotype was counted at least ten times. CDR3 DNA sequence: TGTGCCAGCAGCTTATGGGGAAACGAGCAGTACTTC. It codes for CASSLWGNEQYF. V is TRBV11-2 and J is TRBJ2-7, with D uncertain. V dropped 2 bases and J dropped 5 bases, with 7 bases sitting between them. The CDR3 covers 12 residues. The germline V gene has CDR1 SGHAT and CDR2 FQNNGV. The full variable domain, rest sourced from reference TRBV11-2 and TRBJ2-7, is EAGVAQSPRYKIIEKRQSVAFWCNPISGHATLYWYQQILGQGPKLLIQFQNNGVVDDSQLPKDRFSAERLKGVDSTLKIQPAKLEDSAVYLCASSLWGNEQYFGPGTRLTVT.

This clonotype was recorded a few times. This rearrangement joins TRBV3-1 to TRBJ1-1; 7 bases fit TRBD1. CDR1 is LGHDT, CDR2 YNNKEL, per germline (reference sequence). This CDR3 region has 15 residues. The trim removed 4 bases at V and 3 bases at J, leaving 8 bases unmatched. CDR3 in amino acids: CASSLFTGVDTEAFF. The CDR3 DNA reads TGTGCCAGCAGCCTTTTTACAGGGGTGGACACTGAAGCTTTCTTT.

The chain combines TRBV7-2 with TRBJ1-6; weak D call: TRBD1 (5 bases). This CDR3 has 15 amino acids. V lost 6 bases, J lost 4 bases, and 13 bases lay in between. CDR1 and CDR2 from the germline V gene are SGHTA and FQGNSA. The CDR3 region has the DNA TGTGCCAGCAGAGACAGTGCGGGGTATAATTCACCCCTCCACTTT. The encoded protein is CASRDSAGYNSPLHF.

Many counts were recorded for this clonotype. J is TRBJ1-2 and V is TRBV28; D uncertain. V was pared by 2 bases and J by 5 bases, with 3 bases between. The V gene's germline CDR1 is MDHEN and CDR2 SYDVKM. The CDR3 is 11 amino acids. The CDR3 region is CASSLEYGYTF. CDR3 DNA sequence: TGTGCCAGCAGTTTAGAGTATGGCTACACCTTC.

This clonotype was counted between two and nine times. The genes are TRBV11-2 and TRBJ2-5; the match to TRBD2 covers 8 bases. The CDR3 sequence is 15 residues long. V was pared by 5 bases and J by 5 bases, with 10 bases of the junction left unmatched. CDR1 and CDR2 from the germline V gene are SGHAT and FQNNGV. In DNA, the CDR3 is TGTGCCAGCAGCCCGACTGCGGGAGGAGTGGAGACCCAGTACTTC. Translating it yields CASSPTAGGVETQYF. The entire variable domain, with the rest obtained from reference TRBV11-2 and TRBJ2-5, is as follows: EAGVAQSPRYKIIEKRQSVAFWCNPISGHATLYWYQQILGQGPKLLIQFQNNGVVDDSQLPKDRFSAERLKGVDSTLKIQPAKLEDSAVYLCASSPTAGGVETQYFGPGTRLLVL.

This clonotype showed up just a few times. The chain has TRBV30 and TRBJ2-1, with 12 bases identical to TRBD2. Trimming took 1 base from V and 1 from J; bases not matched to a gene: 5. The CDR3 is 17 residues long. CDR1 and CDR2 (germline): GTSNPN, SVGIG (reference sequence). Written as DNA, the CDR3 is TGTGCCTGGAGTGCTAGCGGGAGGGCCGTGTCCTACAATGAGCAGTTCTTC. Its protein product is CAWSASGRAVSYNEQFF.

In this sample, this clonotype turned up a few times. The V call is TRBV18, the J call TRBJ2-1, with D perhaps TRBD1 (6 bases). Trimming removed 6 bases from V and 7 bases from J, with 13 bases in between. The V gene's germline CDR1 is KGHSH and CDR2 LQKENI. CDR3 length: 13 residues. This chain's CDR3 is CASSIDRKNEQFF. Here the CDR3 DNA reads TGTGCCAGCTCTATAGACAGGAAAAATGAGCAGTTCTTC.

A few counts support this clonotype. The chain couples TRBV7-8 to TRBJ1-3, with 7 bases lining up with TRBD1. Germline lookup yields CDR1 SGHVS and CDR2 FQNEAQ. The CDR3 contains 16 residues. Trimming cost V 5 bases and J 0 bases; bases outside gene matches: 7. The CDR3 is CASSPEQGLSGNTIYF. The CDR3 DNA follows: TGTGCCAGCAGCCCAGAACAGGGGCTCTCTGGAAACACCATATATTTT.

This clonotype was counted a few times. This chain connects TRBV19 to TRBJ2-1; D unclear. The germline gives CDR1 LNHDA, CDR2 SQIVND (reference sequence). This CDR3 spans 14 amino acids. With 7 bases removed from V and 0 bases from J, the gap between germline ends came to 10 bases. The CDR3 nucleotides are TGTGCCAGTACGAGGCGGAGCTCCTACAATGAGCAGTTCTTC. Residues: CASTRRSSYNEQFF.

V is TRBV5-1 and J is TRBJ1-5, with D unclear. The CDR3 totals 14 residues. The germline gives CDR1 SGHRS, CDR2 YFSETQ. Trimming shortened V by 1 base and J by 10 bases, and 15 bases separated the two germline ends. The CDR3 is CASSLTAGESPQHF. The CDR3 DNA reads as TGCGCCAGCAGCTTGACGGCAGGTGAAAGCCCCCAGCATTTT.

The chain joins TRBV7-4 to TRBJ1-5, with a tentative D call TRBD1 (6 bases). The V and J ends lost 4 bases and 0 bases respectively, with 31 bases between them. The CDR3 extends over 22 amino acids. Germline assignment: CDR1 SGHVT and CDR2 SQSDAQ. As DNA, the CDR3 is TGTGCCAGCAGCTCAGGGGCACTCCACACTCATGATGCACTGTGTAGCAATCAGCCCCAGCATTTT. Translation: CASSSGALHTHDALCSNQPQHF.